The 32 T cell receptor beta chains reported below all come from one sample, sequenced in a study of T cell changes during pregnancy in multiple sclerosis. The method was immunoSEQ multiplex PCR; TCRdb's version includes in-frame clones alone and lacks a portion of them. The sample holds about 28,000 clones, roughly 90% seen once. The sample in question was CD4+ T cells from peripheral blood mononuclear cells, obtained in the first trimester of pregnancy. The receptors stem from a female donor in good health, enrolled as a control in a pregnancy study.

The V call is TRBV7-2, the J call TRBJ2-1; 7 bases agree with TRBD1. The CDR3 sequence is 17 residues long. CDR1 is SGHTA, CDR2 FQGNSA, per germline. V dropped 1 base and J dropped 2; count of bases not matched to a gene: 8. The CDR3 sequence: CASSLGRQGYTYNEQFF. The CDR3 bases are TGTGCCAGCAGCTTAGGCCGACAGGGCTATACCTACAATGAGCAGTTCTTC.

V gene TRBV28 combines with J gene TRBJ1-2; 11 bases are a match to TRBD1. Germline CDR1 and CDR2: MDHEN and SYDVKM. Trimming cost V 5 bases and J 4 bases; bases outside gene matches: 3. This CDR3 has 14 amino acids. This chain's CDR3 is CASSEGQGAYGYTF. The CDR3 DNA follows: TGTGCCAGCAGTGAAGGACAGGGGGCCTATGGCTACACCTTC.

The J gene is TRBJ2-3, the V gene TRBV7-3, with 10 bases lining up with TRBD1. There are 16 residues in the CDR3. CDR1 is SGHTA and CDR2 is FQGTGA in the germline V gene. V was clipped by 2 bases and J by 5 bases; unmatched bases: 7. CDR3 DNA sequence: TGTGCCAGCAGCTTACTAGGGGGACAGGGGCTAGATACGCAGTATTTT. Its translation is CASSLLGGQGLDTQYF.

CDR3 coding DNA: TGTGCCAGCAGTGGGAGGAACGAAAAACTGTTTTTT. This sequence encodes CASSGRNEKLFF. The chain carries TRBV28 and TRBJ1-4, with D unclear. Per germline, CDR1 MDHEN and CDR2 SYDVKM. The CDR3 runs 12 residues. Trimming took 5 bases from V and 8 from J, leaving 9 bases between them.

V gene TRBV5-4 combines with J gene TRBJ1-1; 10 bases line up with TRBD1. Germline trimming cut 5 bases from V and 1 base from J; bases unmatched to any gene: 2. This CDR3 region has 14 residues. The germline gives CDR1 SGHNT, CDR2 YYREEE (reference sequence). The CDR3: CASSRDRGNTEAFF. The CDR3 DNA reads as TGTGCCAGCAGTCGGGACAGGGGGAACACTGAAGCTTTCTTT.

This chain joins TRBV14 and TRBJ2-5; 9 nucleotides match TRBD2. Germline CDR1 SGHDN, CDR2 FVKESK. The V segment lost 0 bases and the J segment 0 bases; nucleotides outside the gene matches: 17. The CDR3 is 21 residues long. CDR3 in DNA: TGTGCCAGCAGCCAAGATCGATTAGCGGGAGACGATTGGGGTTACCAAGAGACCCAGTACTTC. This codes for CASSQDRLAGDDWGYQETQYF.

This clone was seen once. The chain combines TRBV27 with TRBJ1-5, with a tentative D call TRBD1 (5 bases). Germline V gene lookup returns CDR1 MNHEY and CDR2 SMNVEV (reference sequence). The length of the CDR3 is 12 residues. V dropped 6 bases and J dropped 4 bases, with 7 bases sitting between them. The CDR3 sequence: CASRGGNQPQHF. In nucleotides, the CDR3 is TGTGCCAGCAGGGGGGGGAATCAGCCCCAGCATTTT.

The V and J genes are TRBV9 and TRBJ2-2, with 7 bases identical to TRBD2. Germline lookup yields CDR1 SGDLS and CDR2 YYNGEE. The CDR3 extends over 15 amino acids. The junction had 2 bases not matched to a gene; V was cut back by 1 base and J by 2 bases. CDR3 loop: CASSVRGDNTGELFF. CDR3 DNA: TGTGCCAGCAGCGTACGGGGGGATAACACCGGGGAGCTGTTTTTT.

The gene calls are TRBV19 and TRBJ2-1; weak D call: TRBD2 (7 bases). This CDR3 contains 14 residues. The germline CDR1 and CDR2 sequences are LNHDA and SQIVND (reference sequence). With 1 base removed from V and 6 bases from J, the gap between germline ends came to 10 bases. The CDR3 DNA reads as TGTGCCAGTAGTATAGCAGGGGAGGGCAATGAGCAGTTCTTC. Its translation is CASSIAGEGNEQFF.

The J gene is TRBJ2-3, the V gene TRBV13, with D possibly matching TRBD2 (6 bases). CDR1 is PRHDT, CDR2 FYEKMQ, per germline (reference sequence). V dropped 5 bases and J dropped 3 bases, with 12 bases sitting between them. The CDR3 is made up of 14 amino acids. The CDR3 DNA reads TGTGCCAGCAGCCCCGGGACTGAAACAGATACGCAGTATTTT. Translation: CASSPGTETDTQYF.

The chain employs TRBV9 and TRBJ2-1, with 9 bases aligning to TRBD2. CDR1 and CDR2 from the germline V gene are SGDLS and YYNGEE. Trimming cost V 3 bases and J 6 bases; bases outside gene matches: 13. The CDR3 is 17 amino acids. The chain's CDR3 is CASSATLGGGAGNEQFF. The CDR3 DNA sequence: TGTGCCAGCAGCGCTACCCTTGGCGGGGGGGCGGGCAATGAGCAGTTCTTC.

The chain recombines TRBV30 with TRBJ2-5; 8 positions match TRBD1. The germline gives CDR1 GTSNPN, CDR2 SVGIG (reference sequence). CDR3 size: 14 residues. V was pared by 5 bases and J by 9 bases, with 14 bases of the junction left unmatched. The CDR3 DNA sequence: TGTGCCTGGCGCTCGACAGGGGAGAGTTCGGCCCAGTACTTC. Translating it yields CAWRSTGESSAQYF.

The DNA for the CDR3 is TGTGCCAGCAGCTTAGGAGCGGGGGGAGAGACCCAGTACTTC. Residues: CASSLGAGGETQYF. This chain joins TRBV7-3 and TRBJ2-5, with 9 bases that match TRBD2. J lost 4 bases, V lost 2 bases, and 2 bases had no gene match. Germline V gene sequence: CDR1 SGHTA, CDR2 FQGTGA. The CDR3 contains 14 residues.

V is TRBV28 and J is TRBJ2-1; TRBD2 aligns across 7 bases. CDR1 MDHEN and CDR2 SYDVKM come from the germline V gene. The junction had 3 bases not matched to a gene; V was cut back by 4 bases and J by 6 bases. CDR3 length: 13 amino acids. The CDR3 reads CASSSGGGNEQFF. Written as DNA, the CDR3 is TGTGCCAGCAGTTCTGGGGGGGGCAATGAGCAGTTCTTC.

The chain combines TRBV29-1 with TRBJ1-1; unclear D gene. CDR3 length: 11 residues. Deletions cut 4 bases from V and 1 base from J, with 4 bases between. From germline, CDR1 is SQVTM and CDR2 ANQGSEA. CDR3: CSVVGNTEAFF. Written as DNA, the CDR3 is TGCAGCGTTGTCGGGAACACTGAAGCTTTCTTT.

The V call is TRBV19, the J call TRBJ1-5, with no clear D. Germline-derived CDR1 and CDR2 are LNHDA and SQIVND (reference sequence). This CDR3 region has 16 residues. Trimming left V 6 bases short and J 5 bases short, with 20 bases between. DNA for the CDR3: TGTGCCAGTAGGCCGGCAGTCGGGAGATTAGATCAGCCCCAGCATTTT. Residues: CASRPAVGRLDQPQHF.

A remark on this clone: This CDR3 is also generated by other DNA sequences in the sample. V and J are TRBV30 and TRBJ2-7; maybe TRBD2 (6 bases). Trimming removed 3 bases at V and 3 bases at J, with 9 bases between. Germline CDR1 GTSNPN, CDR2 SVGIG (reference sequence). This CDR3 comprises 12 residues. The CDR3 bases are TGTGCCTGGAGGGAGGGAAACTACGAGCAGTACTTC. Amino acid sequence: CAWREGNYEQYF.

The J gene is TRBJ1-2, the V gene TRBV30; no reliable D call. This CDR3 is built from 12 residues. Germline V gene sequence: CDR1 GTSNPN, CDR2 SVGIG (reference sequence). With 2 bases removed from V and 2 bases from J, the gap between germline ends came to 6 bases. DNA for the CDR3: TGTGCCTGGAGTCGGGTGAACTATGGCTACACCTTC. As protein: CAWSRVNYGYTF.

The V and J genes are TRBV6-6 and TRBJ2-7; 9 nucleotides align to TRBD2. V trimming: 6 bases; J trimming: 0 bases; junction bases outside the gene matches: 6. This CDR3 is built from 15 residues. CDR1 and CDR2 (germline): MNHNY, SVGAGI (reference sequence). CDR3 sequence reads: CASRRGGESSYEQYF. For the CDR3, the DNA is TGTGCCAGCAGGCGGGGGGGAGAAAGCTCCTACGAGCAGTACTTC.

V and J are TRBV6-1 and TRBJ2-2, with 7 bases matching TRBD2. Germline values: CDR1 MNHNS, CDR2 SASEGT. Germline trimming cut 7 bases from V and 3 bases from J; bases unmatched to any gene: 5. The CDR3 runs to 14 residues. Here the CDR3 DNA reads TGTGCCAGCAATAGGCGGGGGTACACCGGGGAGCTGTTTTTT. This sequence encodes CASNRRGYTGELFF.

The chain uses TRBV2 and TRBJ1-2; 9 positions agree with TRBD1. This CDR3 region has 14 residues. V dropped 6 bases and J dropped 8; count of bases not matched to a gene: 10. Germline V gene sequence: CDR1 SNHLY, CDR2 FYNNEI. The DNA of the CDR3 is TGTGCCAGCAGCCCGAAGACAGGGGGAGGAGGCTACACCTTC. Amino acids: CASSPKTGGGGYTF.

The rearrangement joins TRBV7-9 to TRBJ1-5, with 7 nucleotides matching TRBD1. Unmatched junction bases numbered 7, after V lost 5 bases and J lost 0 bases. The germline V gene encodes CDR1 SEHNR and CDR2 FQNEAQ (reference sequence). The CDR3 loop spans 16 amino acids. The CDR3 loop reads CASSHGQVYSNQPQHF. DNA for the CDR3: TGTGCCAGCAGCCATGGACAGGTCTATAGCAATCAGCCCCAGCATTTT.

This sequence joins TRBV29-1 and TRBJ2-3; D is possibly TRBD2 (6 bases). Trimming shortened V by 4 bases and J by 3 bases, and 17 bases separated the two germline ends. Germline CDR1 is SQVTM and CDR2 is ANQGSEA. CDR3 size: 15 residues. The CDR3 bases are TGCAGCGTTGTCGGCGGGATAGTAGAGACAGATACGCAGTATTTT. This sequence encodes CSVVGGIVETDTQYF.

CDR3 DNA: TGTGCCAGCAGCGTAGCCAAATTCGGCTCTGGAAACACCATATATTTT. Translation: CASSVAKFGSGNTIYF. This sequence joins TRBV9 and TRBJ1-3; unclear D gene. V was trimmed by 0 bases and J by 0 bases, leaving 10 bases between them. This CDR3 is built from 16 residues. CDR1 and CDR2 from the germline V gene are SGDLS and YYNGEE.

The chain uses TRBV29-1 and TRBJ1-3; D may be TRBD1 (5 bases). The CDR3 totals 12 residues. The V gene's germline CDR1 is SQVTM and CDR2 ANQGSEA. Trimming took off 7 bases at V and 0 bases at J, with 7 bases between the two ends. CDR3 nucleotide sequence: TGCAGCGCCACAGGCTCTGGAAACACCATATATTTT. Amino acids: CSATGSGNTIYF.

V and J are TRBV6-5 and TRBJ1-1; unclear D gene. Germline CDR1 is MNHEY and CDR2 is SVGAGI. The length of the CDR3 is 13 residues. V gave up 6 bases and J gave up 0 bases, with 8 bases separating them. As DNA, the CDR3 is TGTGCCAGCAGCCTTTTTATGAACACTGAAGCTTTCTTT. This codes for CASSLFMNTEAFF.

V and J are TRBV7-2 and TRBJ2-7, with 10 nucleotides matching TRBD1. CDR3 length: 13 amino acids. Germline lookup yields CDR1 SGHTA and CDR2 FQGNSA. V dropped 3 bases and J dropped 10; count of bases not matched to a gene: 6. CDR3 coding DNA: TGTGCCAGCAGCTTCGGGACAGGGGATAATCAGTACTTC. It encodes CASSFGTGDNQYF. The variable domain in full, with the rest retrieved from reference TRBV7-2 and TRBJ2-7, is GAGVSQSPSNKVTEKGKDVELRCDPISGHTALYWYRQSLGQGLEFLIYFQGNSAPDKSGLPSDRFSAERTGGSVSTLTIQRTQQEDSAVYLCASSFGTGDNQYFGPGTRLTVT.

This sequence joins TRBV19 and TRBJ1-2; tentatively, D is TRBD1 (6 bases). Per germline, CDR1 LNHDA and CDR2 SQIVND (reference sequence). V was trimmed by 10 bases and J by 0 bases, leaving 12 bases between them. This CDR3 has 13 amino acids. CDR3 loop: CATEGGANYGYTF. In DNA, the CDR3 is TGTGCCACAGAAGGGGGAGCTAACTATGGCTACACCTTC. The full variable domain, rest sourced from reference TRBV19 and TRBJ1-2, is DGGITQSPKYLFRKEGQNVTLSCEQNLNHDAMYWYRQDPGQGLRLIYYSQIVNDFQKGDIAEGYSVSREKKESFPLTVTSAQKNPTAFYLCATEGGANYGYTFGSGTRLTVV.

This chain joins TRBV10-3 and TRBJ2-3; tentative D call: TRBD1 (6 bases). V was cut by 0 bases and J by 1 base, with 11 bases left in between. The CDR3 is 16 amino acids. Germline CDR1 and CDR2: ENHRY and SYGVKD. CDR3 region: CAISESKGDGTDTQYF. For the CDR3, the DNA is TGTGCCATCAGTGAGTCAAAGGGGGACGGCACAGATACGCAGTATTTT.

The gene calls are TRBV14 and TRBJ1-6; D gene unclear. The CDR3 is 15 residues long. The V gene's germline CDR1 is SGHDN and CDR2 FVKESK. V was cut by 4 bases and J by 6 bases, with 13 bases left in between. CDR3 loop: CASSPGRPINSPLHF. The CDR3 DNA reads TGTGCCAGCAGCCCTGGGAGGCCGATTAATTCACCCCTCCACTTT.

For the CDR3, the DNA is TGTGCCACGAAGAAAGCGCAGCGGGGGGGCTTCAATGAGCAGTTCTTC. The encoded protein is CATKKAQRGGFNEQFF. This chain uses TRBV15 with TRBJ2-1, with 10 bases aligning to TRBD2. CDR1 and CDR2 (germline): LNHNV, YYDKDF (reference sequence). CDR3 length: 16 amino acids. J lost 6 bases, V lost 9 bases, and 14 bases had no gene match.

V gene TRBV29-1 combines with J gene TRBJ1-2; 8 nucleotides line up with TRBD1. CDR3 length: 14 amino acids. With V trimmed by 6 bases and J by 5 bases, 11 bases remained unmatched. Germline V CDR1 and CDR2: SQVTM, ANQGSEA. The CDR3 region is CSVQWTGRGYGYTF. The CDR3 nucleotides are TGCAGCGTCCAATGGACAGGGAGGGGTTATGGCTACACCTTC.